Listed below are T cell receptor beta chains from one sample, sequenced in a study of monozygotic twins with inflammatory bowel disease. With the 5' RACE reads reprocessed, TCRdb shows one record per CDR3 protein and no DNA. The sample includes about 200,000 distinct CDR3 sequences. Sequencing was done on a sample of blood. Receptor source: a human donor with ulcerative colitis or Crohn's disease, or a healthy co-twin of an affected twin (not recorded which). CDR3s include the opening cysteine and the closing phenylalanine or tryptophan.

cdr3_length j_call v_call cdr3_aa
13 TRBJ2-3 TRBV12-3/TRBV12-4 CASSRQRTDTQYF
19 TRBJ2-1 TRBV5-1 CASSLAPAGGLSSYNEQFF
16 TRBJ2-1 TRBV5-1 CASSLAAGSGYNEQFF
14 TRBJ1-1 TRBV4-1 CASSQDREDIEAFF
15 TRBJ1-6 TRBV27 CASSHRDRGGSPLHF
18 TRBJ1-4 TRBV7-6 CASSLVVGGGGAREKLFF
13 TRBJ1-1 TRBV19 CASSIARGTEAFF
14 TRBJ1-3 TRBV4-1 CASSPTHPGNTIYF
16 TRBJ2-1 TRBV7-2 CASSPPSGILYNEQFF
15 TRBJ2-1 TRBV12-3/TRBV12-4 CASSFRLAAPNEQFF
13 TRBJ2-7 TRBV6-2/TRBV6-3 CASSYVQIYEQYF
16 TRBJ2-2 TRBV27 CASSRLAGAGNGELFF
17 TRBJ2-7 TRBV28 CASSWEAGTTNTYEQYF
14 TRBJ2-1 TRBV4-2 CASSQDTGANEQFF
14 TRBJ2-1 TRBV10-3 CAITTGGEGNEQFF
15 TRBJ2-5 TRBV4-2 CASSQDIASKETQYF
18 TRBJ2-1 TRBV4-2 CASSQDSRLAGGANEQFF
14 TRBJ2-7 TRBV5-6 CASSAGRDSYEQYF
13 TRBJ1-6 TRBV2 CAGSRVDNSPLHF
14 TRBJ1-1 TRBV18 CASSRDTMNTEAFF
16 TRBJ2-3 TRBV28 CASRTGARASTDTQYF
14 TRBJ1-2 TRBV3-1 CASSPARGPYGYTF
15 TRBJ2-3 TRBV7-2 CASSLPSVGTDTQYF
14 TRBJ2-3 TRBV5-1 CGSSPREGADTQYF
15 TRBJ2-1 TRBV20-1 CSATTSSGKVYEQFF
15 TRBJ2-5 TRBV5-4 CASSSPRDSQETQYF
12 TRBJ1-2 TRBV7-2 CTSSLQSNGYTF